A selection of T cell receptor beta chains follows, all from one sample in a study of cytomegalovirus exposure and HLA in healthy donors. The data were produced by immunoSEQ multiplex PCR, yet TCRdb's version contains in-frame clones alone and is incomplete. This sample yields over 150,000 clones, of which 60% to 80% are seen a single time; 2.5% to 3.5% belongs to the top ten. Sequencing was carried out using PBMCs. These receptors all stem from a woman aged 25-40 years in good health and CMV-seropositive. Each CDR3 is given with its conserved first and last residue. The D gene is left open where the match is weak. Clone size, where shown, is once, few, many, or a class for clones that have expanded.

j_call v_call clone_size d_call cdr3_aa cdr3_nt
TRBJ2-5 TRBV19 few TRBD2 CASSTGGGNQETQYF TGTGCCAGTAGTACTGGGGGGGGGAACCAAGAGACCCAGTACTTC
TRBJ2-1 TRBV27 . TRBD1 CASTQGAPDNEQFF TGTGCCAGCACACAGGGGGCCCCTGACAATGAGCAGTTCTTC
TRBJ1-1 TRBV29-1 . . CSVDATEGTEAFF TGCAGCGTTGATGCCACAGAGGGCACTGAAGCTTTCTTT
TRBJ2-7 TRBV28 . . CASSSEPGTQYF TGTGCCAGCAGTTCCGAACCGGGGACACAGTACTTC
TRBJ2-7 TRBV28 . TRBD1 CASGGQGGWYEQYF TGTGCCAGCGGTGGACAGGGAGGCTGGTACGAGCAGTACTTC
TRBJ2-2 TRBV6-1 . TRBD2 CASSALLAGVRNTGELFF TGTGCCAGCAGTGCTCTACTAGCGGGAGTGAGGAACACCGGGGAGCTGTTTTTT
TRBJ2-7 TRBV10-3 few . CAISESYRGYEQYF TGTGCCATCAGTGAGTCGTATCGCGGCTACGAGCAGTACTTC
TRBJ2-1 TRBV7-4 few . CASSASEFASGVRGEQFF TGTGCCAGCAGCGCGAGCGAATTCGCGTCTGGAGTTAGGGGTGAGCAGTTCTTC
TRBJ2-1 TRBV28 few TRBD2 CASSYPSGRVTYNEQFF TGTGCCAGCAGTTACCCCAGCGGGAGAGTCACCTACAATGAGCAGTTCTTC
TRBJ2-7 TRBV9 . . CASSVEGSDEQYF TGTGCCAGCAGCGTAGAAGGAAGCGACGAGCAGTACTTC
TRBJ2-3 TRBV27 . TRBD2 CASSRIAGMGTDTQYF TGTGCCAGCAGCCGTATAGCGGGAATGGGCACAGATACGCAGTATTTT
TRBJ2-3 TRBV18 . TRBD1 CASSPLGTGRRSDTQYF TGTGCCAGCTCACCACTCGGGACAGGGAGGAGATCAGATACGCAGTATTTT
TRBJ1-1 TRBV7-6 . . CASSPGHLNTEAFF TGTGCCAGCAGCCCGGGACACCTGAACACTGAAGCTTTCTTT
TRBJ2-3 TRBV14 few . CASSQDTGRGTDTQYF TGTGCCAGCAGCCAAGATACCGGCAGGGGCACAGATACGCAGTATTTT
TRBJ2-7 TRBV27 . . CASSSRQAPAYEQYF TGTGCCAGCAGTTCCCGACAGGCTCCTGCCTACGAGCAGTACTTC
TRBJ1-1 TRBV6-6 . . CASRQEGNTEAFF TGTGCCAGCAGACAGGAGGGAAACACTGAAGCTTTCTTT
TRBJ2-2 TRBV14 few . CASRHRWGELFF TGTGCCAGCAGGCACAGGTGGGGGGAGCTGTTTTTT
TRBJ2-2 TRBV5-1 . TRBD2 CASATTSGSAGELFF TGCGCCAGCGCCACCACTAGCGGGAGTGCCGGGGAGCTGTTTTTT
TRBJ2-7 TRBV28 . TRBD2 CASTSLAGDPYEQYF TGTGCCAGCACGTCACTAGCGGGGGATCCCTACGAGCAGTACTTC
TRBJ2-6 TRBV11-2 . TRBD2 CASSLALAGELSGANVLTF TGTGCCAGCAGCTTAGCCTTAGCGGGAGAACTCTCTGGGGCCAACGTCCTGACTTTC
TRBJ2-1 TRBV7-9 . TRBD2 CASSLARSGRGYNEQFF TGTGCCAGCAGCTTAGCGCGATCCGGGAGGGGATACAATGAGCAGTTCTTC
TRBJ1-2 TRBV28 . TRBD1 CASSLQTGGSGYTF TGTGCCAGCAGTCTTCAGACAGGGGGCAGCGGCTACACCTTC
TRBJ2-7 TRBV2 . . CASSRPSVSYEQYF TGTGCCAGCAGTCGGCCTAGCGTCTCCTACGAGCAGTACTTC
TRBJ2-3 TRBV13 . TRBD2 CASSSRLAGNTDTQYF TGTGCCAGCAGCTCTCGACTAGCGGGGAACACAGATACGCAGTATTTT
TRBJ1-1 TRBV18 . TRBD1 CASSSTGETGTEAFF TGTGCCAGCTCTTCGACAGGGGAGACAGGGACTGAAGCTTTCTTT
TRBJ2-7 TRBV7-9 once . CASSSDSLYEQYF TGTGCCAGCAGCTCAGATAGCCTCTACGAGCAGTACTTC
TRBJ2-2 TRBV6-1 once . CASSWVRGEGGELFF TGTGCCAGCAGTTGGGTCAGGGGTGAGGGCGGGGAGCTGTTTTTT
TRBJ2-3 TRBV12-5 . . CASGLVLRPGRGEDTQYF TGTGCTAGTGGTTTGGTACTTCGTCCGGGCAGGGGGGAAGATACGCAGTATTTT
TRBJ2-7 TRBV6-1 . TRBD2 CASHSGGRDYEQYF TGTGCCTCTCATTCGGGGGGACGAGACTACGAGCAGTACTTC
TRBJ1-1 TRBV27 . . CASSLSANTEAFF TGTGCCAGCAGTTTATCAGCGAACACTGAAGCTTTCTTT
TRBJ2-5 TRBV25-1 once TRBD1 CASSSGQGPSSQETQYF TGTGCCAGCAGTTCGGGACAGGGCCCGTCTTCCCAAGAGACCCAGTACTTC
TRBJ2-1 TRBV10-2 . TRBD2 CASRTSGWLDNEQFF TGCGCCAGCAGGACTAGCGGGTGGTTAGACAATGAGCAGTTCTTC
TRBJ2-7 TRBV6-5 . TRBD2 CASSLRLALPYEQYF TGTGCCAGCAGTCTACGACTAGCGCTTCCCTACGAGCAGTACTTC
TRBJ2-7 TRBV7-6 once TRBD2 CASSFTGTETSGSLDF TGTGCCAGCAGCTTTACAGGGACTGAGACTAGCGGGAGTCTGGACTTC
TRBJ2-7 TRBV28 . TRBD1 CASNPTGAWYEQYF TGTGCCAGCAACCCGACAGGGGCGTGGTACGAGCAGTACTTC
TRBJ2-7 TRBV7-9 . TRBD2 CASSSTPGLAGEQYF TGTGCCAGCAGCTCCACCCCTGGACTAGCGGGAGAGCAGTACTTC
TRBJ2-1 TRBV6-1 . TRBD2 CASSIVAGEGNEQFF TGTGCCAGCAGTATAGTAGCGGGAGAGGGCAATGAGCAGTTCTTC
TRBJ2-7 TRBV5-1 . TRBD1 CASSTGTGGSYEQYF TGCGCCAGCAGCACAGGGACAGGGGGCTCCTACGAGCAGTACTTC
TRBJ2-7 TRBV28 once . CASNMEGRSYEQYF TGTGCCAGCAATATGGAGGGCAGATCCTACGAGCAGTACTTC
TRBJ2-5 TRBV5-1 . TRBD1 CASSPSDREETQYF TGCGCCAGCAGCCCTTCGGACAGGGAAGAGACCCAGTACTTC
TRBJ2-7 TRBV15 . . CATSRETRVGEQYF TGTGCCACCAGCAGAGAAACTAGGGTCGGCGAGCAGTACTTC
TRBJ2-7 TRBV7-6 . . CASSTGGGYSYEQYF TGTGCCAGCAGCACAGGGGGGGGTTACTCCTACGAGCAGTACTTC
TRBJ1-4 TRBV5-1 once TRBD1 CASSLTTGGIEKLFF TGCGCCAGCAGCCTAACGACAGGGGGCATTGAAAAACTGTTTTTT
TRBJ2-3 TRBV7-9 . . CASSPGSHNTDTQYF TGTGCCAGCAGCCCCGGGTCCCACAACACAGATACGCAGTATTTT
TRBJ1-1 TRBV29-1 . . CSVGDSSPENTEAFF TGCAGCGTGGGTGACAGTTCCCCTGAGAACACTGAAGCTTTCTTT
TRBJ2-7 TRBV6-5 . . CASSYIGDEQYF TGTGCCAGCAGTTACATTGGAGACGAGCAGTACTTC
TRBJ1-2 TRBV5-1 . . CASSLGLAGASNYGYTF TGCGCCAGCAGCTTGGGCCTGGCGGGGGCCAGTAACTATGGCTACACCTTC
TRBJ2-1 TRBV28 . TRBD1 CASSPPGTGGGEQFF TGTGCCAGCAGCCCCCCCGGGACAGGTGGCGGTGAGCAGTTCTTC
TRBJ2-4 TRBV18 . . CASSPLRENIQYF TGTGCCAGCTCACCCCTCCGAGAAAACATTCAGTACTTC
TRBJ1-2 TRBV5-6 . . CASSLDRRNYGYTF TGTGCCAGCAGCTTGGACAGGCGGAACTATGGCTACACCTTC
TRBJ1-6 TRBV6-5 . . CASSYSSSSYNSPLHF TGTGCCAGCAGTTACTCGAGTAGCTCCTATAATTCACCCCTCCACTTT
TRBJ2-3 TRBV7-2 . . CASSLVYTDTQYF TGTGCCAGCAGCTTAGTTTACACAGATACGCAGTATTTT
TRBJ2-7 TRBV27 . TRBD2 CASSFSERGYEQYF TGTGCCAGCAGTTTTTCGGAGCGGGGCTACGAGCAGTACTTC
TRBJ2-7 TRBV9 few TRBD2 CASSVDLREGGEQYF TGTGCCAGCAGCGTAGACCTCCGGGAGGGAGGCGAGCAGTACTTC
TRBJ2-7 TRBV6-1 . . CASSEARVYTGGNEQYF TGTGCCAGCAGTGAAGCACGGGTTTATACAGGCGGTAACGAGCAGTACTTC
TRBJ2-7 TRBV7-8 . TRBD1 CASSLEATGGYEQYF TGTGCCAGCAGCTTAGAGGCAACAGGGGGCTACGAGCAGTACTTC
TRBJ2-3 TRBV2 few . CASNRGGRSTDTQYF TGTGCCAGCAACCGAGGCGGGCGGAGCACAGATACGCAGTATTTT